Listed below are T cell receptor beta chains from one sample, sequenced in a study of human T cells and chemical hapten exposure. TCRdb ran MiXCR on the RACE reads and lists one entry per CDR3 protein. This repertoire shows 150,000 to 200,000 distinct CDR3 sequences, approximately 20% found once; its top ten account for approximately 6.4%. The specimen comprised whole blood, sampled in connection with sensitization to the hapten diphenylcyclopropenone (DPC). The receptor source for this set is a woman between 45 and 60 years old with alopecia areata. Some clones in this sample may be carry-over from other donors' samples. Both conserved end residues are part of each CDR3. The D gene is left open where the match is weak. Size is stated for part of the rows, as once, few or many counts, or as a class when the clone is expanded.

>15|TRBJ2-7|TRBV19|-|-
CASRKQQGDSYEQYF
TGTGCCAGTAGGAAACAACAGGGTGACTCCTACGAGCAGTACTTC
>14|TRBJ2-7|TRBV7-2|-|-
CASSPRFPPYEQYF
TGTGCCAGCAGCCCCCGTTTTCCCCCCTACGAGCAGTACTTC
>17|TRBJ1-2|TRBV7-8|few|-
CASSSSSRGEVNYGYTF
TGTGCCAGCAGCTCCTCCTCGAGGGGCGAAGTTAACTATGGCTACACCTTC
>14|TRBJ2-7|TRBV11-2|once|TRBD1
CASSRDRSFYEQYF
TGTGCCAGCAGCCGGGACAGGTCGTTCTACGAGCAGTACTTC
>13|TRBJ2-1|TRBV10-3|few|-
CATLSGTYNEQFF
TGTGCCACCCTCTCGGGAACCTACAATGAGCAGTTCTTC
>14|TRBJ1-3|TRBV7-9|-|-
CASSPGTPGNTIYF
TGTGCCAGCAGCCCAGGGACGCCTGGAAACACCATATATTTT
>15|TRBJ2-5|TRBV5-1|-|TRBD2
CASSVSGRVQETQYF
TGCGCCAGCAGCGTTAGCGGGAGGGTTCAAGAGACCCAGTACTTC
>14|TRBJ1-1|TRBV5-1|-|-
CASSLDSLNTEAFF
TGCGCCAGCAGCTTAGACAGTTTGAACACTGAAGCTTTCTTT
>12|TRBJ1-5|TRBV6-1|few|-
CASDRYNQPQHF
TGTGCCAGCGACAGGTACAATCAGCCCCAGCATTTT
>16|TRBJ2-7|TRBV6-5|few|-
CASSLVLFGKGYEQYF
TGTGCCAGCAGCCTCGTTTTATTCGGGAAAGGGTACGAGCAGTACTTC
>15|TRBJ2-5|TRBV5-1|few|-
CASSLGVIPGETQYF
TGCGCCAGCAGCTTGGGGGTTATCCCTGGGGAGACCCAGTACTTC
>12|TRBJ1-1|TRBV12-3/TRBV12-4|many|-
CASSFLNTEAFF
TGTGCCAGCAGTTTTCTCAACACTGAAGCTTTCTTT
>12|TRBJ2-5|TRBV18|few|-
CASSQDRETQYF
TGTGCCAGCTCACAAGACAGAGAGACCCAGTACTTC
>15|TRBJ2-1|TRBV11-3|few|TRBD2
CASSLAGTSDNEQFF
TGTGCCAGCAGCTTAGCCGGGACTAGCGACAATGAGCAGTTCTTC
>13|TRBJ1-1|TRBV29-1|many|-
CSGRQNMNTEAFF
TGCAGCGGTCGACAGAACATGAACACTGAAGCTTTCTTT
>14|TRBJ2-1|TRBV29-1|-|TRBD1
CSVVAGGRRHKQFF
TGCAGCGTTGTAGCAGGGGGAAGACGGCATAAGCAGTTCTTC
>13|TRBJ2-5|TRBV6-1|-|TRBD2
CASSELAGGPRYF
TGTGCCAGCAGTGAACTAGCGGGAGGGCCGCGGTACTTC
>15|TRBJ2-1|TRBV29-1|-|-
CSVEDPMWLVNEQFF
TGCAGCGTTGAAGATCCAATGTGGCTTGTCAATGAGCAGTTCTTC
>13|TRBJ2-4|TRBV20-1|few|-
CSARGTDKNIQYF
TGCAGTGCTAGAGGGACAGACAAAAACATTCAGTACTTC
>14|TRBJ1-1|TRBV6-5|-|TRBD1
CASSRPHRGFEAFF
TGTGCCAGCAGTCGCCCCCACAGGGGATTCGAAGCTTTCTTT
>16|TRBJ1-1|TRBV21-1|few|-
CASSTPPGVGNTEAFF
TGTGCCAGCAGCACTCCTCCGGGAGTGGGAAACACTGAAGCTTTCTTT
>15|TRBJ2-2|TRBV7-2|many|TRBD2
CASSWAGVNTGELFF
TGTGCCAGCAGTTGGGCGGGAGTAAACACCGGGGAGCTGTTTTTT
>14|TRBJ2-3|TRBV20-1|-|-
CSATRDSGTDTQYF
TGCAGTGCTACCCGGGACTCGGGCACAGATACGCAGTATTTT
>13|TRBJ2-7|TRBV29-1|-|-
CSVSGTGRNEQYF
TGCAGCGTTAGTGGAACAGGGAGAAACGAGCAGTACTTC
>17|TRBJ2-6|TRBV21-1|few|-
CASSKAPGSAGANVLTF
TGTGCCAGCAGCAAAGCCCCGGGTTCCGCCGGGGCCAACGTCCTGACTTTC
>14|TRBJ2-5|TRBV7-2|few|TRBD2
CASSARLAGETQYF
TGTGCCAGCAGCGCCCGACTAGCGGGGGAGACCCAGTACTTC
>12|TRBJ2-2|TRBV2|-|-
CASMLVPGELFF
TGTGCCAGCATGTTAGTCCCCGGGGAGCTGTTTTTT
>13|TRBJ2-2|TRBV12-3/TRBV12-4|-|TRBD2
CASSQLAAGELFF
TGTGCCAGCAGCCAACTAGCGGCCGGGGAGCTGTTTTTT
>18|TRBJ2-3|TRBV20-1|few|TRBD2
CSARGGGGPGLAVYTQYF
TGCAGTGCGAGAGGAGGGGGGGGTCCGGGACTAGCGGTTTATACGCAGTATTTT
>15|TRBJ2-1|TRBV7-9|few|TRBD2
CASRSPGLANDEQFF
TGTGCCAGCAGATCTCCGGGACTAGCTAACGATGAGCAGTTCTTC
>12|TRBJ1-2|TRBV27|-|TRBD1
CASRQGAGDYTF
TGTGCCAGCAGACAGGGGGCAGGGGACTACACCTTC
>15|TRBJ1-2|TRBV4-2|-|-
CASSQVELPGYGYTF
TGTGCCAGCAGCCAAGTTGAGCTCCCGGGCTATGGCTACACCTTC
>11|TRBJ2-3|TRBV5-1|-|-
CASSPDGTQYF
TGCGCCAGCAGCCCGGATGGTACGCAGTATTTT
>13|TRBJ1-2|TRBV27|few|-
CASSLGGNYGYTF
TGTGCCAGCAGTTTGGGGGGAAACTATGGCTACACCTTC
>15|TRBJ1-2|TRBV29-1|-|TRBD1
CSVSEPGQGVYGYTF
TGCAGCGTTTCAGAACCGGGACAGGGGGTCTATGGCTACACCTTC
>17|TRBJ1-1|TRBV20-1|-|-
CSARDSKSGRADTEAFF
TGCAGTGCTAGGGATTCGAAGTCGGGACGGGCGGACACTGAAGCTTTCTTT
>14|TRBJ1-5|TRBV18|-|TRBD1
CASSSDRGYQPQHF
TGTGCCAGCTCATCGGACAGGGGTTATCAGCCCCAGCATTTT
>15|TRBJ2-1|TRBV2|few|TRBD2
CASSVTSAPGYEQFF
TGTGCCAGCAGTGTGACTAGCGCGCCAGGCTATGAGCAGTTCTTC
>12|TRBJ1-2|TRBV7-9|-|-
CASSLEVVGYTF
TGTGCCAGCAGCTTAGAGGTGGTAGGCTACACCTTC
>17|TRBJ2-7|TRBV29-1|-|-
CSYPGSPYPISSYEQYF
TGCAGCTACCCCGGGTCGCCATACCCAATTAGCTCCTACGAGCAGTACTTC
>15|TRBJ2-1|TRBV27|few|-
CASIPTGSSYNEQFF
TGTGCCAGCATCCCGACAGGAAGCTCCTACAATGAGCAGTTCTTC